This T cell receptor beta chain was recovered during a study of shared clonotypes between healthy human individuals. TCRdb keeps only in-frame clones here, not all; method: immunoSEQ multiplex PCR. Of some 1.1 million clones listed, 70% to 80% are singletons. What was sequenced was memory CD4+ T cells from PBMCs. The subset denotes: CD45RA-negative fraction. The receptor's source is a young man in good health. Some clones in this sample may be carry-over from other donors' samples.

For the CDR3, the DNA is TGCGCCAGCAGCCCCAGGACAGGGGGCAATTGGGTGAACACTGAAGCTTTCTTT. Translating gives CASSPRTGGNWVNTEAFF. V gene TRBV5-1 combines with J gene TRBJ1-1; 11 bases align to TRBD1. The germline V gene encodes CDR1 SGHRS and CDR2 YFSETQ. This CDR3 is built from 18 residues. V shed 4 bases and J 0 bases; nucleotides not matched to a gene: 11. The full variable domain, rest sourced from reference TRBV5-1 and TRBJ1-1, is KAGVTQTPRYLIKTRGQQVTLSCSPISGHRSVSWYQQTPGQGLQFLFEYFSETQRNKGNFPGRFSGRQFSNSRSEMNVSTLELGDSALYLCASSPRTGGNWVNTEAFFGQGTRLTVV.